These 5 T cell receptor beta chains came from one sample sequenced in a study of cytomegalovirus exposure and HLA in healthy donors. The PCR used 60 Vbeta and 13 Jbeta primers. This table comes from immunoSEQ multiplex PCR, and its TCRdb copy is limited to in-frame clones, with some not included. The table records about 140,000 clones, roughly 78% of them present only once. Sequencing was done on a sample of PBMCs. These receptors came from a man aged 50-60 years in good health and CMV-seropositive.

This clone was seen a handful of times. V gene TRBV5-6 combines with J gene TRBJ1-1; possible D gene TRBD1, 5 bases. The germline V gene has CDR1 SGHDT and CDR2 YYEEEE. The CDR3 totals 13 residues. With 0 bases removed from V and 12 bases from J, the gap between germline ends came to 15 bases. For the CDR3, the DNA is TGTGCCAGCAGCTTGGTTCAGGGTGTGCGAACTTTCTTT. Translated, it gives CASSLVQGVRTFF.

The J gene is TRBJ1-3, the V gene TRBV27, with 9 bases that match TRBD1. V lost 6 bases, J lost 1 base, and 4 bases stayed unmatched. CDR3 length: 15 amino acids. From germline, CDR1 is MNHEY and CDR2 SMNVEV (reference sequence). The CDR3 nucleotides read TGTGCCAGCAGAGGACAGGGGATATCTGGAAACACCATATATTTT. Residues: CASRGQGISGNTIYF.

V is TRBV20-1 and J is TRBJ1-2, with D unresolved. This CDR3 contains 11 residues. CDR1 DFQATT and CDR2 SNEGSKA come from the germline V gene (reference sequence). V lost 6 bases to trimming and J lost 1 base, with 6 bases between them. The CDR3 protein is CSAQFNYGYTF. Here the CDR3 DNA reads TGCAGTGCCCAGTTTAACTATGGCTACACCTTC.

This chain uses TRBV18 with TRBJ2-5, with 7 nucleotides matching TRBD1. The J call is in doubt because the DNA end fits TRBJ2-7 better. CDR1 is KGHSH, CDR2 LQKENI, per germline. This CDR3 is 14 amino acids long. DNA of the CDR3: TGTGCCAGCTCACCAGAGACAGGGAGATACGAGCAGTACTTC. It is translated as CASSPETGRYEQYF.

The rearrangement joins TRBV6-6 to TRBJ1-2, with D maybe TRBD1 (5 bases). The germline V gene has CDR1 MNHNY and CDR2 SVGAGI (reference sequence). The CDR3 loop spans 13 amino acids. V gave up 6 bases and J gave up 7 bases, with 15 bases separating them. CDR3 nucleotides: TGTGCCAGCAGACAACAGGTTTCTTCTGGCTACACCTTC. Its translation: CASRQQVSSGYTF.